This entry lists 5 T cell receptor beta chains sequenced from one sample in a study of Ad26.COV2.S vaccination and SARS-CoV-2 variants. Using immunoSEQ multiplex PCR, the repertoire was profiled, and TCRdb retains in-frame clones only, with some absent. The sample holds approximately 280,000 clones, about 87% seen once. Indicated treatment: some 19 received Ad26.COV2.S at low or high dose, single or two shots; roughly five received placebo; per-sample allocation not given. Sampling was done on day 63 after the first vaccine or placebo injection. The sample consisted of peripheral blood, taken in a trial of Ad26.COV2.S vaccine versus placebo. These receptors came from a person between 18 and 65 years old who received the Ad26.COV2.S COVID-19 vaccine or a placebo.

The rearrangement joins TRBV23-1 to TRBJ2-4, with TRBD2 matching 8 bases. TRBV23-1 qualifies as an ORF whose function is uncertain. The CDR3 length is 15 residues. J lost 1 base, V lost 4 bases, and 3 bases had no gene match. The CDR3 sequence: CASSPSGGAKNIQYF. The CDR3 bases are TGCGCCAGCAGTCCCTCGGGGGGGGCCAAAAACATTCAGTACTTC.

A few counts support this clone. V gene TRBV6-5 combines with J gene TRBJ1-1; D is unresolved. The CDR3 is made up of 14 amino acids. The ends were cut back, 0 bases at V and 1 base at J, with 6 bases in the middle. Germline V CDR1 and CDR2: MNHEY, SVGAGI. The CDR3 reads CASSYSEANTEAFF. The CDR3, as DNA: TGTGCCAGCAGTTACTCGGAGGCGAACACTGAAGCTTTCTTT.

This clone was recorded once. The chain combines TRBV6-2 or TRBV6-3 with TRBJ2-5; D is uncertain. Germline lookup yields CDR1 MNHEY and CDR2 SVGEGT. The CDR3 is 12 amino acids. The V end lost 4 bases, the J end lost 2 bases, and 5 bases lay between the germline ends. As DNA, the CDR3 is TGTGCCAGCAGTTGGTGGCAAGAGACCCAGTACTTC. Translated, it gives CASSWWQETQYF.

This clone has only one observation. This sequence joins TRBV4-1 and TRBJ1-1; 9 bases are a match to TRBD1. V lost 8 bases to trimming and J lost 5 bases; unmatched junction nucleotides: 18. Germline V CDR1 and CDR2: MGHRA, YSYEKL. The CDR3 is 17 residues long. CDR3 nucleotide sequence: TGCGCCAGCGCCCGCCTGCAAACAGGGGGCATGAGGACTGAAGCTTTCTTT. Amino acids: CASARLQTGGMRTEAFF.

V usage is TRBV7-2 and J usage is TRBJ1-2; D is undetermined. The CDR3 runs 14 residues. CDR1 is SGHTA and CDR2 is FQGNSA in the germline V gene. Trimming cost V 5 bases and J 4 bases, with 14 bases left between them. The CDR3 spells CASSRMSAGYGYTF. CDR3 sequence (DNA): TGTGCCAGCAGCCGCATGAGCGCTGGCTATGGCTACACCTTC.